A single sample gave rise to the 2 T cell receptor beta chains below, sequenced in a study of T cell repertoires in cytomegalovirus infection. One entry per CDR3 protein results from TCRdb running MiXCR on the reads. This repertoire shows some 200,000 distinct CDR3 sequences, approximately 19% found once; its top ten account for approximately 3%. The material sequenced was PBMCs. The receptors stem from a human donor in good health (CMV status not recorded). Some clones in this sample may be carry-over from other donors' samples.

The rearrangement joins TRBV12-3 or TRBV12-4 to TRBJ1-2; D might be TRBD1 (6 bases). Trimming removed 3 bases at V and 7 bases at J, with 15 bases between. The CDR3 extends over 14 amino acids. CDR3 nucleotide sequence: TGTGCCAGCAGTTTGGGCAGGGGCTATGGTGGCTACACCTTC. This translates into CASSLGRGYGGYTF.

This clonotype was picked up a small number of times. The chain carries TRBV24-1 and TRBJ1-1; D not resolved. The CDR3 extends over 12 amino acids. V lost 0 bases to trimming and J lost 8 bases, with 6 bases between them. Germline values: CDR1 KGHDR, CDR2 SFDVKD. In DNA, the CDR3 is TGTGCCACCAGTGATTTGGCGGGAGAAGCTTTCTTT. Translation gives CATSDLAGEAFF.